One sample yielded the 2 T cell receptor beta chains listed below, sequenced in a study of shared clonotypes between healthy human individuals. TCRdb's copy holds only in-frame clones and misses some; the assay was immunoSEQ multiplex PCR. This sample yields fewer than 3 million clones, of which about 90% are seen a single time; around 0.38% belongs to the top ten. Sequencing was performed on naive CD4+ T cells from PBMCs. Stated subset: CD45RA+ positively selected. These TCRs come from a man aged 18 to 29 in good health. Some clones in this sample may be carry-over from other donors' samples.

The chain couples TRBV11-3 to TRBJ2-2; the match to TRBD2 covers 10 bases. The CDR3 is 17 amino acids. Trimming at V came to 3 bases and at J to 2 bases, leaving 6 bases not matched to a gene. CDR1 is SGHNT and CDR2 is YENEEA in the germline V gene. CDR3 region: CASSFRLAGDNTGELFF. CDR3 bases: TGTGCCAGCAGCTTTAGGCTAGCGGGAGACAACACCGGGGAGCTGTTTTTT.

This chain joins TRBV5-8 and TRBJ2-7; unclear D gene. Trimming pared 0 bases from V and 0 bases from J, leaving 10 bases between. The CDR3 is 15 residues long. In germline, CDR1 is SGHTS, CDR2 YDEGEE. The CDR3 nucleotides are TGTGCCAGCAGCTTGGGTCTTTCCTACTCCTACGAGCAGTACTTC. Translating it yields CASSLGLSYSYEQYF. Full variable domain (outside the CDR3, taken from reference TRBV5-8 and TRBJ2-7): EAGVTQSPTHLIKTRGQQATLRCSPISGHTSVYWYQQALGLGLQFLLWYDEGEERNRGNFPPRFSGRQFPNYSSELNVNALELEDSALYLCASSLGLSYSYEQYFGPGTRLTVT.